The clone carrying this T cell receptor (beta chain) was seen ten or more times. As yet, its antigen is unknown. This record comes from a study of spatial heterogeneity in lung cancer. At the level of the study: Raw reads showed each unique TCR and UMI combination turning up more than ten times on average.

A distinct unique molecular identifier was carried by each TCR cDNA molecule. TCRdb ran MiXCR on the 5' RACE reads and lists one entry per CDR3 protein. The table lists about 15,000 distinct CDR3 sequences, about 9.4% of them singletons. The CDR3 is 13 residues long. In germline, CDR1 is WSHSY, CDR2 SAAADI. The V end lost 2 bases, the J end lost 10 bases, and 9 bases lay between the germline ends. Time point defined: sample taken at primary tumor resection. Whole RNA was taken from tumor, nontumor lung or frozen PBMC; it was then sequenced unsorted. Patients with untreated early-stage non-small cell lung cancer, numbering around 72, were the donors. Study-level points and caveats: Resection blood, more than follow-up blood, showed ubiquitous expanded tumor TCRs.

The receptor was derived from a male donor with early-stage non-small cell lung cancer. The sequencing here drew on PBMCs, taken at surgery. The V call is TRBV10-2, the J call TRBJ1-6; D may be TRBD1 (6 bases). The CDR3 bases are TGCGCCAGCAGTGAGGCAGGGGAATCACCCCTCCACTTT. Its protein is CASSEAGESPLHF.